Reported below is one TCR beta chain. The antigen this receptor binds is unknown. Base qualities are not recorded, but no much larger clone differs from it by a single base. The collaborating institutions used their own protocols to collect whole blood in K2EDTA tubes. For TCRbeta analysis, collaborators shipped samples as frozen whole blood, isolated PBMCs, or DNA extracted from either of those sample types. TCRbeta CDR3 regions were amplified from genomic DNA by means of the immunoSEQ Assay, a bias-controlled multiplex PCR. The study's own analysis went as follows. The number of nucleated cells in each sample was estimated by amplification of reference gene primers within the assay. To quantify the absolute abundance of each unique TCRbeta CDR3 rearrangement, sequence reads were collapsed and filtered. For each sample, productive Simpson clonality was calculated as the square root of Simpson's diversity index over productive rearrangements. This is the immuneACCESS table as TCRdb keeps it, with only in-frame sequences that have V and J called. A part of the clones is gone; compared with another copy, unresolved V genes explain less than half, and the rest is unexplained. That table gives V, J and clone size, and the DNA gave D and trimming. For this sample the table gives about 240,000 clones, of which roughly 85% were detected only once. In total, the top ten clones hold approximately 3.5% of the sample.

These data come from a study of blood T cell repertoires in COVID-19 (dated by TCRdb to 2020 to 2022). Study-level background: Collaborator samples came from the United States, Italy and Spain and covered acute and convalescent phases of COVID-19. Where available, HLA class I and class II types were taken from metadata supplied by the sample provider and were not determined by assay-based typing. The material from the prospective study consisted of cDNA or gDNA derived from T cells, B-cell-depleted T cells, or PBMCs. Samples came from the ongoing ImmuneRACE study (first 160 participants) plus 1,254 subjects from 6 global collaborators. The repertoires were released in a freely available public database meant as a resource for research on the immune response to SARS-CoV-2. A de-identified subject ID, COVID-19 status, age in years and sex were almost always included in the sample metadata. Deeply sampled blood TCRbeta repertoires from subjects exposed to, actively infected with, or recovered from COVID-19 were included in the dataset.

The CDR3 spans 15 residues, from the cysteine through the phenylalanine. This entry keeps only the CDR3 DNA: 45 bases, framed from base 1. According to the germline V gene, CDR1 reads SGDLS and CDR2 reads YYNGEE. V lost 3 bases and J lost 1 base, and the count of bases not matched to a germline gene is 4. The full study reports these points: The quantity of clinical and demographic metadata differed by source and by participant and was supplied without curation.

Specimen: peripheral blood. This receptor was identified in a woman under 30 with acute or convalescent COVID-19. Here the chain combines TRBV9 and TRBJ1-2; 9 bases in the middle match TRBD1. CDR3 loop: CASSGDRAFNYGYTF. The nucleotide sequence reads TGTGCCAGCAGCGGGGACAGGGCATTTAACTATGGCTACACCTTC.